This paragraph covers one T cell receptor beta chain sequence. The data originate from a study of CD8 T cells in Susac syndrome. The RNA input was 0.5 to 1 ug, and it was reverse transcribed with random hexamers. MiXCR, applied by TCRdb to the immunoSEQ multiplex PCR reads, yields one record per CDR3 protein. The sample lists some 120,000 distinct CDR3 sequences, about nine tenths occurring once. Germline assignment: CDR1 MGHRA and CDR2 YSYEKL. The CDR3 covers 19 residues. With V trimmed by 0 bases and J by 6 bases, 13 bases remained unmatched. The receptor was isolated from a human donor in good health. The V and J genes are TRBV4-1 and TRBJ2-2; 10 bases line up with TRBD1. Sequenced: CD8+ T cells from PBMCs. The CDR3 here is CASSQEPLPGQGKAGELFF. The CDR3 DNA sequence: TGCGCCAGCAGCCAAGAACCCCTGCCGGGACAGGGGAAGGCCGGGGAGCTGTTTTTT.